This TCR beta chain was sequenced for a study of early stage breast cancer tumors. This table comes from immunoSEQ multiplex PCR, and its TCRdb copy is limited to in-frame clones, with some not included. The sample lists around 40,000 clones, around 73% occurring once. Trimming took 3 bases from V and 1 from J, leaving 12 bases between them. The CDR3 is 15 amino acids. Germline CDR1 is ENHRY and CDR2 is SYGVKD. V gene TRBV10-3 combines with J gene TRBJ2-5; D possibly corresponds to TRBD1 (5 bases). The receptor's source is a person aged 45-65 years with breast cancer. The sequenced sample consisted of blood. The CDR3 region is CAISDWQGSQETQYF. The DNA of the CDR3 is TGTGCCATCAGTGATTGGCAGGGAAGCCAAGAGACCCAGTACTTC.